These 31 T cell receptor beta chains were all obtained from the same sample, sequenced in a study of T-cell memory formation after mild COVID-19. TCRdb reprocessed the 5' RACE reads with MiXCR, giving one entry per CDR3 protein. The data contain just over 300,000 distinct CDR3 sequences, roughly a fifth of them seen just once; the ten biggest clones take up around 21%. The sequencing input was PBMCs or a T cell subset sorted from them (not recorded which). The receptor set was obtained from a man aged 18 to 30 who had mild COVID-19 (a few samples of this study predate the infection). Cell type and time point are not known.

This chain connects TRBV11-2 to TRBJ2-3, with TRBD1 matching over 8 bases. This CDR3 comprises 14 residues. CDR1 is SGHAT, CDR2 FQNNGV, per germline. The V gene end was trimmed by 8 bases and the J gene end by 4 bases; junction bases not matched to a gene: 8. The CDR3 nucleotides are TGTGCCAGCTCAAGGACAGGGATGGCAGATACGCAGTATTTT. As protein: CASSRTGMADTQYF.

This clonotype was counted a few times. This chain links TRBV7-2 with TRBJ1-4; 8 positions match TRBD1. CDR1 and CDR2 from the germline V gene are SGHTA and FQGNSA. The CDR3 has 15 residues. J gave up 8 bases and V 0 bases, and 5 bases lay outside the gene matches. DNA for the CDR3: TGTGCCAGCAGCTTAGCAGGGACAGGTGCCGAAAAACTGTTTTTT. It translates to CASSLAGTGAEKLFF.

This clonotype came up a few times. The chain carries TRBV5-1 and TRBJ2-5, with no clear D. CDR1 and CDR2 from the germline V gene are SGHRS and YFSETQ. The length of the CDR3 is 13 residues. The V end was cut by 3 bases, the J end by 4 bases, with 10 bases between. In DNA form, the CDR3 reads TGCGCCAGCAGCTCCCCCACGGGAGAGACCCAGTACTTC. Translating it yields CASSSPTGETQYF.

The J gene is TRBJ1-2, the V gene TRBV3-1; 7 nucleotides agree with TRBD1. Germline assignment: CDR1 LGHDT and CDR2 YNNKEL (reference sequence). The junction had 8 bases not matched to a gene; V was cut back by 0 bases and J by 4 bases. The CDR3 runs 16 residues. CDR3 bases: TGTGCCAGCAGCCAAGATTCAAACAGGGGAGGCTATGGCTACACCTTC. Translated, it gives CASSQDSNRGGYGYTF.

A few counts support this clonotype. V usage is TRBV5-6 and J usage is TRBJ1-2; D is uncertain. Germline V gene sequence: CDR1 SGHDT, CDR2 YYEEEE. This CDR3 has 14 amino acids. V lost 4 bases and J lost 4, with 14 bases in between. The CDR3 region is CASSMWTDRYGYTF. Written as DNA, the CDR3 is TGTGCCAGCAGCATGTGGACGGATCGCTATGGCTACACCTTC.

The chain has TRBV24-1 and TRBJ2-2, with D perhaps TRBD1 (6 bases). This CDR3 region has 15 residues. The germline V and J ends were trimmed by 0 bases and 6 bases, with 10 bases remaining between them. From germline, CDR1 is KGHDR and CDR2 SFDVKD. The CDR3 reads CATSDLPPGAGELFF. CDR3 DNA sequence: TGTGCCACCAGTGATTTGCCCCCAGGGGCCGGGGAGCTGTTTTTT.

Points on this clonotype: The junction shows a germline mismatch at one end, possibly a read error. The J gene is TRBJ1-3, the V gene TRBV20-1, with 7 bases that match TRBD1. Germline loops: CDR1 DFQATT, CDR2 SNEGSKA (reference sequence). This CDR3 is built from 14 residues. CDR3 in DNA: TGCAGTGCTCGAGATGGGACAGTCTTAAACACCATATATTTT. Translating it yields CSARDGTVLNTIYF.

This clonotype was seen more than once but under ten times. The chain is built from TRBV15 and TRBJ2-3; TRBD2 aligns across 8 bases. This CDR3 comprises 17 residues. V lost 0 bases to trimming and J lost 2 bases; unmatched junction nucleotides: 7. Looked up from germline, CDR1 is LNHNV and CDR2 is YYDKDF (reference sequence). For the CDR3, the DNA is TGTGCCACCAGCAGAGAGGGACTAGGAGGGGACACAGATACGCAGTATTTT. Protein sequence: CATSREGLGGDTDTQYF. Full variable domain (remainder filled in from reference TRBV15 and TRBJ2-3): DAMVIQNPRYQVTQFGKPVTLSCSQTLNHNVMYWYQQKSSQAPKLLFHYYDKDFNNEADTPDNFQSRRPNTSFCFLDIRSPGLGDTAMYLCATSREGLGGDTDTQYFGPGTRLTVL.

This clonotype appeared a few times. The rearrangement joins TRBV21-1 to TRBJ2-7; no DNA check was done on the table's D call, TRBD2. TRBV21-1 is a pseudogene. The CDR3 runs to 19 residues. DNA of the CDR3: TGTGCCAGCAGCAATACGGCTAGCGGGGGACCGGAGAGGATATACGAGCAGTACGTC. Translated, it gives CASSNTASGGPERIYEQYV.

This rearrangement joins TRBV10-3 to TRBJ2-1, with TRBD1 matching 9 bases. V was pared by 10 bases and J by 4 bases, with 5 bases of the junction left unmatched. The germline V gene has CDR1 ENHRY and CDR2 SYGVKD. The CDR3 sequence is 13 residues long. The CDR3 coding sequence is TGTGCCACGGGACAGGGAGGGTACAATGAGCAGTTCTTC. It translates to CATGQGGYNEQFF.

This clonotype was seen a handful of times. The chain has TRBV7-3 and TRBJ2-3; 14 nucleotides line up with TRBD2. J was trimmed by 7 bases and V by 5 bases; bases with no gene match: 8. Germline-derived CDR1 and CDR2 are SGHTA and FQGTGA. The CDR3 runs to 16 residues. In DNA, the CDR3 is TGTGCCAGCAGCCCGTCGACTAGCGGGGGGGCACATACGCAGTATTTT. This encodes CASSPSTSGGAHTQYF.

The rearrangement joins TRBV4-1 to TRBJ2-1; D gene ambiguous. Germline CDR1 MGHRA, CDR2 YSYEKL. This CDR3 region has 13 residues. V was clipped by 0 bases and J by 7 bases, with 7 bases between them. The CDR3 DNA follows: TGCGCCAGCAGCCAAGAACTCGGGAATGAGCAGTTCTTC. Translation: CASSQELGNEQFF.

J is TRBJ1-1 and V is TRBV4-1; D not resolved. V was cut by 1 base and J by 7 bases, with 13 bases left in between. This CDR3 contains 14 residues. Germline CDR1 reads MGHRA; CDR2 reads YSYEKL. The CDR3 region has the DNA TGCGCCAGCAGCCAAGTAACACGAGGATATGAAGCTTTCTTT. Protein product: CASSQVTRGYEAFF.

This clonotype has just a few counts. This sequence joins TRBV7-3 and TRBJ2-3; D not certain. This CDR3 is 13 amino acids long. Trimming stripped 6 bases from V and 1 base from J, with 8 bases between. Germline CDR1 reads SGHTA; CDR2 reads FQGTGA. Here the CDR3 DNA reads TGTGCCAGCAGTCCGATGGGCACAGATACGCAGTATTTT. Encoded protein: CASSPMGTDTQYF.

This clonotype was seen a few times. V is TRBV7-9 and J is TRBJ2-3, with TRBD2 matching over 10 bases. Unmatched junction bases numbered 8, after V lost 5 bases and J lost 6 bases. CDR3 length: 15 residues. Germline CDR1 reads SEHNR; CDR2 reads FQNEAQ (reference sequence). The CDR3 region is CASSILAGVLDTQYF. The CDR3 coding sequence is TGTGCCAGCAGCATTCTAGCGGGGGTGTTGGATACGCAGTATTTT.

The chain has TRBV20-1 and TRBJ1-2; the D gene is possibly TRBD1 (5 bases). In germline, CDR1 is DFQATT, CDR2 SNEGSKA (reference sequence). Trimming cost V 6 bases and J 0 bases, with 14 bases left between them. CDR3 length: 14 residues. The CDR3 protein is CSARRQGTNYGYTF. CDR3 DNA: TGCAGTGCCCGGCGGCAGGGAACTAACTATGGCTACACCTTC.

This clonotype has a count of ten or more. The V and J genes are TRBV12-3 or TRBV12-4 and TRBJ2-4; TRBD1 might be the D (5 bases). The CDR3 covers 15 residues. V lost 2 bases and J lost 8, with 16 bases in between. CDR3: CASSLYTGPADIQYF. The CDR3 DNA reads TGTGCCAGCAGTTTATACACAGGACCGGCTGACATTCAGTACTTC.

This clonotype has just a few counts. J is TRBJ2-7 and V is TRBV6-5; 9 bases line up with TRBD1. V shed 5 bases and J 5 bases; nucleotides not matched to a gene: 4. The CDR3 loop spans 13 amino acids. The germline CDR1 and CDR2 sequences are MNHEY and SVGAGI. Written as DNA, the CDR3 is TGTGCCAGCAGTCCACAGGGGGCGGACGAGCAGTACTTC. This gives the protein CASSPQGADEQYF.

This rearrangement joins TRBV20-1 to TRBJ2-6; D uncertain. V was cut by 4 bases and J by 0 bases, with 10 bases left in between. The CDR3 is 15 residues long. CDR1 DFQATT and CDR2 SNEGSKA come from the germline V gene (reference sequence). In nucleotides, the CDR3 is TGCAGTGCTACCGGACGCGGCTCTGGGGCCAACGTCCTGACTTTC. As protein: CSATGRGSGANVLTF.

In its sample, this clonotype was seen a few times. This chain's CDR3 is CASSDVPTGKEFF. In nucleotides, the CDR3 is TGTGCCAGCAGTGACGTGCCGACCGGGAAGGAGTTCTTC. The rearrangement joins TRBV6-4 to TRBJ2-1, with TRBD2 as a possible D gene (5 bases). V was shortened by 2 bases and J by 14 bases, with 16 bases between the two germline ends. The germline gives CDR1 MRHNA, CDR2 SNTAGT. The CDR3 sequence is 13 residues long.

V usage is TRBV5-1 and J usage is TRBJ2-2; D remains unclear. Trimming left V 2 bases short and J 5 bases short, with 10 bases between. The CDR3 extends over 14 amino acids. CDR1 is SGHRS and CDR2 is YFSETQ in the germline V gene. The CDR3 protein is CASSFWALTGELFF. CDR3 nucleotide sequence: TGCGCCAGCAGCTTCTGGGCTTTGACCGGGGAGCTGTTTTTT.

This clonotype was seen only a few times. This rearrangement joins TRBV7-2 to TRBJ1-5; 7 bases fit TRBD1. The germline CDR1 and CDR2 sequences are SGHTA and FQGNSA. This CDR3 is built from 16 residues. With V trimmed by 7 bases and J by 6 bases, 15 bases remained unmatched. CDR3 sequence: CASTLSPTGNPQPQHF. The CDR3 DNA is TGTGCCAGCACGCTTAGTCCGACAGGGAACCCTCAGCCCCAGCATTTT.

There are many counts of this clonotype. The chain joins TRBV7-2 to TRBJ2-5; possibly TRBD1 or TRBD2 for D (5 bases each). Per germline, CDR1 SGHTA and CDR2 FQGNSA. This CDR3 is built from 14 residues. V lost 0 bases to trimming and J lost 1 base, with 6 bases between them. CDR3 nucleotide sequence: TGTGCCAGCAGCTTAGCTGGGACCCAAGAGACCCAGTACTTC. Translation gives CASSLAGTQETQYF.

This clonotype was observed a single time. The J gene is TRBJ1-5, the V gene TRBV19; no clear D. The V end was cut by 5 bases, the J end by 4 bases, with 12 bases between. This CDR3 is 14 amino acids long. CDR1 is LNHDA, CDR2 SQIVND, per germline (reference sequence). The CDR3 here is CASSVGTENQPQHF. Written as DNA, the CDR3 is TGTGCCAGTAGTGTCGGAACAGAGAATCAGCCCCAGCATTTT.

This clonotype was picked up a small number of times. This chain uses TRBV6-1 with TRBJ2-5; maybe TRBD2 (6 bases). The CDR3 consists of 15 residues. Germline V gene sequence: CDR1 MNHNS, CDR2 SASEGT. V was clipped by 6 bases and J by 2 bases, with 16 bases between them. The CDR3 region is CASRATAGRQETQYF. CDR3 DNA: TGTGCCAGCAGAGCTACAGCGGGCCGGCAAGAGACCCAGTACTTC.

This clonotype appeared a few times. J is TRBJ2-7 and V is TRBV6-5; TRBD1 matches at 10 bases. CDR1 and CDR2 (germline): MNHEY, SVGAGI. V lost 4 bases, J lost 3 bases, and 6 bases stayed unmatched. CDR3 size: 15 residues. For the CDR3, the DNA is TGTGCCAGCAGTTCCCCCCGGGACAGGGGCTACGAGCAGTACTTC. Protein product: CASSSPRDRGYEQYF.

This clonotype was counted between two and nine times. This rearrangement joins TRBV4-1 to TRBJ2-7; 7 bases are shared with TRBD1. V lost 3 bases, J lost 4 bases, and 9 bases stayed unmatched. CDR1 and CDR2 (germline): MGHRA, YSYEKL. CDR3 length: 15 residues. CDR3 in DNA: TGCGCCAGCAGCCAGTCTTCCGGGACAGCTTACGAGCAGTACTTC. It encodes CASSQSSGTAYEQYF.

The chain has TRBV5-1 and TRBJ1-2; 7 bases match TRBD1. The germline CDR1 and CDR2 sequences are SGHRS and YFSETQ. The CDR3 is 15 residues long. With V trimmed by 2 bases and J by 6 bases, 10 bases remained unmatched. CDR3: CASSFWEGGADGYTF. The CDR3 nucleotides read TGCGCCAGCAGCTTTTGGGAAGGGGGCGCGGATGGCTACACCTTC.

The chain has TRBV7-8 and TRBJ2-3; D gene unclear. Germline values: CDR1 SGHVS, CDR2 FQNEAQ. The CDR3 runs 16 residues. The ends were cut back, 5 bases at V and 3 bases at J, with 18 bases in the middle. In DNA, the CDR3 is TGTGCCAGCAGCGAAGCGCGCTTTAGGGTTACAGATACGCAGTATTTT. As protein: CASSEARFRVTDTQYF.

This clonotype has only a few counts. The chain joins TRBV7-2 to TRBJ2-3; 9 nucleotides agree with TRBD1. The CDR3 loop spans 14 amino acids. Germline V CDR1 and CDR2: SGHTA, FQGNSA. Trimming at V came to 5 bases and at J to 5 bases, leaving 5 bases not matched to a gene. In nucleotides, the CDR3 is TGTGCCAGCAGCCGTGGACAGGGGAGAGATACGCAGTATTTT. This encodes CASSRGQGRDTQYF.

This rearrangement joins TRBV5-1 to TRBJ2-1, with 8 bases aligning to TRBD1. Germline loops: CDR1 SGHRS, CDR2 YFSETQ. Losses at the gene ends were 2 bases for V and 7 bases for J; bases not matched to a gene: 5. CDR3 size: 14 residues. The CDR3 region has the DNA TGCGCCAGCAGCTTCAGGACAGGGCGGAATGAGCAGTTCTTC. This gives the protein CASSFRTGRNEQFF.